The clone carrying this T cell receptor beta chain was observed many times. Germline lookup yields CDR1 SQVTM and CDR2 ANQGSEA. The CDR3 is 12 amino acids. V was shortened by 7 bases and J by 5 bases, with 14 bases between the two germline ends. Library preparation (for TCRbeta) was performed with unique molecular identifiers. Using its own MiXCR run on the PCR reads, TCRdb lists one record per CDR3 protein. The sample has 90,000 to 100,000 distinct CDR3 sequences, about 25% seen once; the top ten hold roughly 23%. The source of the sample is a study of T-cell reconstitution after alpha-beta-depleted transplantation in children.

This specimen consisted of PBMCs, obtained before TCRalphabeta/CD19-depleted stem cell transplant. This sequence was found in a boy aged 2 to 9 with acute lymphoblastic leukemia, due to receive a stem cell transplant. The chain has TRBV29-1 and TRBJ2-5; maybe TRBD1 (5 bases). CDR3 sequence reads: CSGGDPKETQYF. The CDR3 DNA follows: TGCAGCGGGGGCGATCCTAAGGAGACCCAGTACTTC.